This passage covers 22 T cell receptor beta chains from one sample sequenced in a study of cytomegalovirus exposure and HLA in healthy donors. Using immunoSEQ multiplex PCR, the repertoire was profiled, and TCRdb retains in-frame clones only, with some absent. This sample has tens of thousands of clones; roughly 92% occur once, and the top ten carry roughly 0.6%. The specimen was PBMCs. The source of these receptors is a young woman in good health and CMV-seronegative.

V usage is TRBV29-1 and J usage is TRBJ2-7; 8 nucleotides match TRBD1. CDR3 length: 16 amino acids. The V gene's germline CDR1 is SQVTM and CDR2 ANQGSEA. V shed 0 bases, J shed 4 bases, and the junction held 11 bases outside the gene matches. The CDR3 sequence is CSVEDRGGQGLYEQYF. DNA for the CDR3: TGCAGCGTTGAAGATCGGGGAGGACAGGGTCTTTACGAGCAGTACTTC.

The chain combines TRBV14 with TRBJ1-6; 9 bases match TRBD1. Per germline, CDR1 SGHDN and CDR2 FVKESK. CDR3 length equals 16 residues. V lost 4 bases and J lost 7; bases outside the gene matches: 8. The chain's CDR3 is CASSRRLGQGNSPLHF. CDR3 nucleotides: TGTGCCAGCAGCCGGAGATTGGGACAGGGAAATTCACCCCTCCACTTT.

In DNA, the CDR3 is TGTGCCAGCAGCACCGGCAGGACTGAAGCTTTCTTT. It yields the protein CASSTGRTEAFF. The J gene is TRBJ1-1, the V gene TRBV9; D remains unclear. V was shortened by 4 bases and J by 5 bases, with 9 bases between the two germline ends. The CDR3 has 12 residues. Per germline, CDR1 SGDLS and CDR2 YYNGEE. Looking up the rest from reference TRBV9 and TRBJ1-1 gives the full variable domain: DSGVTQTPKHLITATGQRVTLRCSPRSGDLSVYWYQQSLDQGLQFLIQYYNGEERAKGNILERFSAQQFPDLHSELNLSSLELGDSALYFCASSTGRTEAFFGQGTRLTVV.

In DNA, the CDR3 is TGTGCCAGCAGCGACGGAACCGGGACAGGGGATTACGAGCAGTACTTC. Residues: CASSDGTGTGDYEQYF. The rearrangement joins TRBV2 to TRBJ2-7, with 10 bases aligning to TRBD1. CDR1 is SNHLY and CDR2 is FYNNEI in the germline V gene. This CDR3 comprises 16 residues. V trimming: 6 bases; J trimming: 4 bases; junction bases outside the gene matches: 12.

The chain combines TRBV5-5 with TRBJ1-4, with TRBD1 identical over 9 bases. CDR1 is SGHKS and CDR2 is YYEKEE in the germline V gene (reference sequence). The CDR3 consists of 16 residues. Trimming at V came to 3 bases and at J to 8 bases, leaving 11 bases not matched to a gene. For the CDR3, the DNA is TGTGCCAGCAGCTCAATCGCCGGACAGGGGTACGAAAAACTGTTTTTT. Protein product: CASSSIAGQGYEKLFF.

In this sample, this clone turned up a few times. The CDR3: CASSLGGGGGYTF. CDR3 nucleotide sequence: TGTGCCAGCAGTTTAGGAGGGGGCGGCGGCTACACCTTC. The V and J genes are TRBV27 and TRBJ1-2; 7 bases are shared with TRBD1. This CDR3 is 13 amino acids long. The germline CDR1 and CDR2 sequences are MNHEY and SMNVEV (reference sequence). Unmatched junction bases numbered 5, after V lost 2 bases and J lost 8 bases.

This clone was seen only once. V and J are TRBV5-8 and TRBJ2-2; TRBD2 matches 12 bases. From germline, CDR1 is SGHTS and CDR2 YDEGEE. V gave up 0 bases and J gave up 6 bases; unmatched junction bases: 6. The CDR3 spans 17 residues. CDR3 DNA: TGTGCCAGCAGCTTGGAAAGGACTAGCGGGACGTCCGGGGAGCTGTTTTTT. It encodes CASSLERTSGTSGELFF.

CDR3 nucleotide sequence: TGTGCCAGTAGTAAGGAGGGTTTCGCTGAAGCTTTCTTT. This translates into CASSKEGFAEAFF. The gene calls are TRBV19 and TRBJ1-1; D is unresolved. Germline values: CDR1 LNHDA, CDR2 SQIVND (reference sequence). V lost 4 bases and J 6 bases, leaving 12 bases between the germline ends. The CDR3 is 13 residues long.

This rearrangement joins TRBV5-6 to TRBJ1-2, with D unresolved. V was shortened by 4 bases and J by 6 bases, with 16 bases between the two germline ends. The CDR3 runs 14 residues. Germline V gene sequence: CDR1 SGHDT, CDR2 YYEEEE. In DNA form, the CDR3 reads TGTGCCAGCAGCCCGGCGAGGGAAGGTCATGGCTACACCTTC. Its translation is CASSPAREGHGYTF.

This chain connects TRBV5-1 to TRBJ1-1, with D unresolved. CDR1 and CDR2 (germline): SGHRS, YFSETQ. V was trimmed by 4 bases and J by 1 base, leaving 8 bases between them. This CDR3 comprises 13 residues. The chain's CDR3 is CASSPLGNTEAFF. The CDR3 DNA sequence: TGCGCCAGCAGCCCCCTAGGGAACACTGAAGCTTTCTTT.

This chain connects TRBV7-2 to TRBJ1-5, with 8 positions matching TRBD1. The CDR3 loop spans 15 amino acids. Germline CDR1 is SGHTA and CDR2 is FQGNSA. The V and J ends lost 2 bases and 4 bases, in that order; junction bases with no gene match: 4. CDR3 DNA sequence: TGTGCCAGCAGCTTAACCGGGACAGGAAATCAGCCCCAGCATTTT. Protein: CASSLTGTGNQPQHF.

This clone is a singleton in its sample. The V and J genes are TRBV10-2 and TRBJ2-5; tentatively, D is TRBD2 (6 bases). With 5 bases removed from V and 1 base from J, the gap between germline ends came to 17 bases. The CDR3 has 16 amino acids. The germline gives CDR1 WSHSY, CDR2 SAAADI. The CDR3 loop reads CASSRAGIWIQETQYF. The CDR3 nucleotides are TGCGCCAGCAGTCGAGCGGGTATATGGATCCAAGAGACCCAGTACTTC.

The V and J genes are TRBV18 and TRBJ2-1; D is perhaps TRBD2 (6 bases). With 2 bases removed from V and 4 bases from J, the gap between germline ends came to 12 bases. The CDR3 has 15 residues. Germline V lookup: CDR1 KGHSH, CDR2 LQKENI. DNA for the CDR3: TGTGCCAGCTCACCAGGCGGGGCTAAATACAATGAGCAGTTCTTC. Amino acids: CASSPGGAKYNEQFF.

The V and J genes are TRBV19 and TRBJ2-1; D call uncertain. Germline V gene sequence: CDR1 LNHDA, CDR2 SQIVND (reference sequence). V lost 3 bases and J 6 bases, leaving 18 bases between the germline ends. This CDR3 contains 16 residues. The chain's CDR3 is CASSIKSRYLANEQFF. CDR3 bases: TGTGCCAGTAGTATTAAATCGAGGTACCTGGCCAATGAGCAGTTCTTC. The entire variable domain, with the rest obtained from reference TRBV19 and TRBJ2-1, is as follows: DGGITQSPKYLFRKEGQNVTLSCEQNLNHDAMYWYRQDPGQGLRLIYYSQIVNDFQKGDIAEGYSVSREKKESFPLTVTSAQKNPTAFYLCASSIKSRYLANEQFFGPGTRLTVL.

This clone has just one count. The rearrangement uses TRBV28 and TRBJ2-7; a weak D match, TRBD2 (6 bases). The V gene lost 9 bases and the J gene lost 3 bases, with 12 bases spanning the gap. The CDR3 is made up of 12 amino acids. Germline V CDR1 and CDR2: MDHEN, SYDVKM. The CDR3 sequence is CASQIGGYEQYF. For the CDR3, the DNA is TGTGCCAGTCAGATCGGGGGCTACGAGCAGTACTTC.

There are a few counts of this clone. The CDR3 sequence: CASSPGHDVYSNQPQHF. The CDR3 DNA sequence: TGTGCCAGTAGCCCGGGACACGACGTCTATAGCAATCAGCCCCAGCATTTT. This sequence joins TRBV19 and TRBJ1-5, with D perhaps matching TRBD1 (6 bases). From germline, CDR1 is LNHDA and CDR2 SQIVND (reference sequence). V was shortened by 6 bases and J by 0 bases, with 18 bases between the two germline ends. The CDR3 covers 17 residues.

The chain joins TRBV11-2 to TRBJ1-2, with D hard to call. In germline, CDR1 is SGHAT, CDR2 FQNNGV. The V and J ends lost 1 base and 8 bases respectively, with 5 bases between them. The CDR3 extends over 11 amino acids. In DNA, the CDR3 is TGTGCCAGCAGCTTAGTCGTGGGCTACACCTTC. It translates to CASSLVVGYTF. Using reference TRBV11-2 and TRBJ1-2 for the parts outside the CDR3, the full variable domain is EAGVAQSPRYKIIEKRQSVAFWCNPISGHATLYWYQQILGQGPKLLIQFQNNGVVDDSQLPKDRFSAERLKGVDSTLKIQPAKLEDSAVYLCASSLVVGYTFGSGTRLTVV.

The chain joins TRBV5-1 to TRBJ2-3, with 9 bases aligning to TRBD1. This CDR3 has 15 residues. From germline, CDR1 is SGHRS and CDR2 YFSETQ. V lost 5 bases, J lost 6 bases, and 10 bases stayed unmatched. The CDR3 nucleotides are TGCGCCAGCAGGGTGGGACAGGGACCGTCGGATACGCAGTATTTT. This translates into CASRVGQGPSDTQYF.

In nucleotides, the CDR3 is TGTGCCAGCAGCGCGACAGGCCAAGAGACCCAGTACTTC. This gives the protein CASSATGQETQYF. The genes are TRBV9 and TRBJ2-5, with TRBD1 as a possible D gene (6 bases). This CDR3 region has 13 residues. Looked up from germline, CDR1 is SGDLS and CDR2 is YYNGEE. The V and J ends lost 3 bases and 1 base respectively, with 7 bases between them.

CDR3 in amino acids: CASSGSGTATFYGYTF. CDR3 nucleotides: TGTGCCAGCAGCGGGTCGGGGACAGCCACCTTCTATGGCTACACCTTC. The V call is TRBV11-2, the J call TRBJ1-2; TRBD1 matches 7 bases. V shed 5 bases, J shed 4 bases, and the junction held 13 bases outside the gene matches. The CDR3 is 16 amino acids. Germline assignment: CDR1 SGHAT and CDR2 FQNNGV.

V and J are TRBV7-9 and TRBJ1-5; 7 nucleotides match TRBD1. Trimming took 5 bases from V and 9 from J; bases not matched to a gene: 13. This CDR3 spans 15 amino acids. CDR1 and CDR2 from the germline V gene are SEHNR and FQNEAQ (reference sequence). CDR3 in DNA: TGTGCCAGCAGCACCTACCGGGACAGCAATGCGCCCCAGCATTTT. The encoded protein is CASSTYRDSNAPQHF. The whole variable domain, filled in from reference TRBV7-9 and TRBJ1-5, reads DTGVSQNPRHKITKRGQNVTFRCDPISEHNRLYWYRQTLGQGPEFLTYFQNEAQLEKSRLLSDRFSAERPKGSFSTLEIQRTEQGDSAMYLCASSTYRDSNAPQHFGDGTRLSIL.

This rearrangement joins TRBV5-1 to TRBJ2-7, with D possibly matching TRBD1 (5 bases). The CDR3 contains 16 residues. Trimming removed 4 bases from V and 3 bases from J, with 20 bases in between. Per the germline V gene, CDR1 is SGHRS and CDR2 is YFSETQ. CDR3 sequence (DNA): TGCGCCAGCAGCCCGGTCCGCGGAGACAGAAACTACGAGCAGTACTTC. Translated: CASSPVRGDRNYEQYF.